This T cell receptor beta chain originates from a study of T cell responses to AZD1222 COVID-19 vaccine. The CDR3 loop spans 16 amino acids. Germline-derived CDR1 and CDR2 are MDHEN and SYDVKM. V was pared by 3 bases and J by 7 bases, with 16 bases between. Analysis merged second doses at about 4 or about 12 weeks. Some clones are missing from TCRdb's copy, which holds only in-frame ones; the method was immunoSEQ multiplex PCR. The table has 95,000 to 150,000 clones, approximately 85% seen once. This clone was picked up a small number of times. This receptor was identified in an adult who received the AZD1222 COVID-19 vaccine. V gene TRBV28 combines with J gene TRBJ1-6; D possibly corresponds to TRBD1 (6 bases). Sequencing was performed on peripheral blood, taken 28 days after the second AZD1222 dose. CDR3 residues: CASSLGGAYRNSPLHF. CDR3 sequence (DNA): TGTGCCAGCAGTTTGGGGGGGGCGTATCGAAATTCACCCCTCCACTTT.